This T cell receptor (beta chain) was found in a study of blood T cell repertoires in COVID-19. Study in general: In each case, the material was cDNA or gDNA derived from T cells, B-cell-depleted T cells, or PBMCs.

The study counted Cohort 3 donors as recovered given two negative PCRs, clearance, or symptom resolution. CDR1 and CDR2 from the germline V gene are MNHEY and SMNVEV (reference sequence). V lost 5 bases and J 4 bases, leaving 11 bases between the germline ends. The length of the CDR3 is 14 residues. Original handling: Amplification from reference gene primers served as the basis for estimated nucleated cell counts. The assay was immunoSEQ multiplex PCR, and TCRdb's table has in-frame clones only and misses some. That table is the source of V, J and clone size, and D and trimming were worked out from the DNA. The sample lists 490,000 or so clones, 80% to 90% occurring once.

This receptor was obtained from a woman between 55 and 75 years old who had recovered from COVID-19. This sequence joins TRBV27 and TRBJ1-4; D is possibly TRBD1 (6 bases). Sequenced input: PBMCs or T cells enriched from blood (not recorded which). The CDR3 region is CASSPLDSNEKLFF. As DNA, the CDR3 is TGTGCCAGCAGTCCCCTGGACAGTAATGAAAAACTGTTTTTT.